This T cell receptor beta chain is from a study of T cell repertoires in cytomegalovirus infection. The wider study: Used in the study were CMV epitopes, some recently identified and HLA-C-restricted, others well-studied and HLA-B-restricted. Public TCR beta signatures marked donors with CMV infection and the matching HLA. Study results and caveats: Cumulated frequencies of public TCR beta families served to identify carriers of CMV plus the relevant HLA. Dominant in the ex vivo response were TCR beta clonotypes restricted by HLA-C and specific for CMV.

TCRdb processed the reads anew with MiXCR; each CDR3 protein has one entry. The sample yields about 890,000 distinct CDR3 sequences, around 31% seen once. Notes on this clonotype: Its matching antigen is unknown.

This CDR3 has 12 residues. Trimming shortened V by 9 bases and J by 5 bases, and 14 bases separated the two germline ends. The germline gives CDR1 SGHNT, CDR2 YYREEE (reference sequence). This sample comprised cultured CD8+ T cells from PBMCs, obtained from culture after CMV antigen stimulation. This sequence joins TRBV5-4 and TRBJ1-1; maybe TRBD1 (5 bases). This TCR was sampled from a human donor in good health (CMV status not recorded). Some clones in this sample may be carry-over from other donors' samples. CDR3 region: CATLVGGTEAFF. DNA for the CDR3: TGTGCCACCCTCGTGGGGGGTACTGAAGCTTTCTTT.